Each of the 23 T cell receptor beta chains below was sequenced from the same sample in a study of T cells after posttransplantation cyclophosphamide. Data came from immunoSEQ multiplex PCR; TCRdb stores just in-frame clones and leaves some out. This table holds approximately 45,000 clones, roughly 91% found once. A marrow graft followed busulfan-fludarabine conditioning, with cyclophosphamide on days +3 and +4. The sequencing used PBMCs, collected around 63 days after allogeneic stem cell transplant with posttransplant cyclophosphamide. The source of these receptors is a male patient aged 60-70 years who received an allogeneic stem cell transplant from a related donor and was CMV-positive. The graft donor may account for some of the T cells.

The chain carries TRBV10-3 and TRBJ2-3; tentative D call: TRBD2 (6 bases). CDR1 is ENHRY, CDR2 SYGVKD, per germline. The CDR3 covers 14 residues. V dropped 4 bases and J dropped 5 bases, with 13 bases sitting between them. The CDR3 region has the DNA TGTGCCATCAGTGCCCGGAGGGGCGGAGATACGCAGTATTTT. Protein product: CAISARRGGDTQYF.

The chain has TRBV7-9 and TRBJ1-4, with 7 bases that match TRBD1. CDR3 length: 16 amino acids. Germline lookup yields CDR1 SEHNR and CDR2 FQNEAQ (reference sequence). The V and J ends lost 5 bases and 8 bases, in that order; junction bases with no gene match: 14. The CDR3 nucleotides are TGTGCCAGCAGCCCCACCGACAGGGTATACCAGGAAAAACTGTTTTTT. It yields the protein CASSPTDRVYQEKLFF.

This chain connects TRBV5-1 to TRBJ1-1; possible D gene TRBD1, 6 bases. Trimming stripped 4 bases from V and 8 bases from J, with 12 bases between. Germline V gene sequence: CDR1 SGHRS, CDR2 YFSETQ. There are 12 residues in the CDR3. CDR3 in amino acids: CASSIDRYEAFF. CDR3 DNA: TGCGCCAGCAGCATCGACAGGTACGAAGCTTTCTTT.

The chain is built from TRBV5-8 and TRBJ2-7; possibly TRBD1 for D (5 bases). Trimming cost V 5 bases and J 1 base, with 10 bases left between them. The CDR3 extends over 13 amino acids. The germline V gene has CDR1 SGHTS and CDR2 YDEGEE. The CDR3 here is CASRPRQSYEQYV. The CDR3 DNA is TGTGCCAGCAGACCCCGACAGTCCTACGAGCAGTACGTC.

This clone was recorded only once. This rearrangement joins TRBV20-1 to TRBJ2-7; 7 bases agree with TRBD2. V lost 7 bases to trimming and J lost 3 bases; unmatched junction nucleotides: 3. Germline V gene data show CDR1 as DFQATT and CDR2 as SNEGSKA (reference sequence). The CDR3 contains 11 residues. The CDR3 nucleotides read TGCAGTGGTGGCGGGGGCTACGAGCAGTACTTC. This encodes CSGGGGYEQYF.

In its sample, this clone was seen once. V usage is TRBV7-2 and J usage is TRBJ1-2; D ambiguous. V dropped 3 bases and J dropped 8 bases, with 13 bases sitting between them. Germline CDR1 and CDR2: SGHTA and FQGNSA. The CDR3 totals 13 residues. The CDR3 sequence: CASSFGGPEGYTF. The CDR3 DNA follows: TGTGCCAGCAGCTTTGGAGGGCCCGAAGGCTACACCTTC.

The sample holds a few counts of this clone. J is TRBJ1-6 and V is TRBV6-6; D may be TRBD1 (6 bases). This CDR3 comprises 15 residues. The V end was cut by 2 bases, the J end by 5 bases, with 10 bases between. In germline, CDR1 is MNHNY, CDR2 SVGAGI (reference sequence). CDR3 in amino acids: CASSYGQGHNSPLHF. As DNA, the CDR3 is TGTGCCAGCAGTTACGGGCAGGGGCATAATTCACCCCTCCACTTT.

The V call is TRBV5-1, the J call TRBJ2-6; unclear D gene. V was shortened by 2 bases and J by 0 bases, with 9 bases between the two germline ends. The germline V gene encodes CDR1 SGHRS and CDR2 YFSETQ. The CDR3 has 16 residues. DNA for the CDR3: TGCGCCAGCAGCTTACGTACTGACTCTGGGGCCAACGTCCTGACTTTC. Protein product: CASSLRTDSGANVLTF.

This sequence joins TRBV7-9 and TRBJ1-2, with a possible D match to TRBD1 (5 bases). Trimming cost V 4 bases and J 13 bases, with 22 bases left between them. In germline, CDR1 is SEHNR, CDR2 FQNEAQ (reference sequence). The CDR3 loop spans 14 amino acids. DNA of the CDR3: TGTGCCAGCAGCTCCGAGGTGGGGGGAGGAGTATCCACCTTC. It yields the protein CASSSEVGGGVSTF.

The CDR3 DNA reads as TGTGCCAGCAGGGACAGGGCCGGGACTAGCTACGAGCAGTACGTC. This encodes CASRDRAGTSYEQYV. The chain joins TRBV11-3 to TRBJ2-7, with D perhaps given as TRBD1 or TRBD2 (8 bases each). This CDR3 region has 15 residues. Germline V gene lookup returns CDR1 SGHNT and CDR2 YENEEA. The V and J ends lost 6 bases and 3 bases respectively, with 18 bases between them.

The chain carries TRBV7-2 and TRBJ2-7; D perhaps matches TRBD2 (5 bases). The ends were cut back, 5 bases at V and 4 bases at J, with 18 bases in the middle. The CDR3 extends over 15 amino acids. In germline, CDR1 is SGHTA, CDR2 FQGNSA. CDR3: CASSPLGESGYEQYF. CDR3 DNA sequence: TGTGCCAGCAGCCCGCTCGGGGAAAGCGGATACGAGCAGTACTTC.

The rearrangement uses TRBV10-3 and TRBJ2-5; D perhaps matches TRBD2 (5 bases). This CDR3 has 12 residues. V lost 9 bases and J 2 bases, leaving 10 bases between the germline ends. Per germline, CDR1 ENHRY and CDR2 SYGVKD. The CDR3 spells CAIREPQETQYF. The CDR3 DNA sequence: TGTGCCATTAGGGAGCCGCAAGAGACCCAGTACTTC.

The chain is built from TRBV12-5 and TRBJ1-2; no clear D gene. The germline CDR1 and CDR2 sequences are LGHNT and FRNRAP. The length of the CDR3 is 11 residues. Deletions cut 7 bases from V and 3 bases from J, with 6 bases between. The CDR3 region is CASAEDYGYTF. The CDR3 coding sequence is TGTGCTAGTGCTGAGGACTATGGCTACACCTTC.

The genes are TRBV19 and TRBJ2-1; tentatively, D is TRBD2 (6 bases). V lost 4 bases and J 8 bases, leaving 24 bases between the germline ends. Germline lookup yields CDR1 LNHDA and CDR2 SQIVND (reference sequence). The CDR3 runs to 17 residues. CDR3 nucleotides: TGTGCCAGTAGTACCGCGGGGCCCGCGGCCGTCATGGATGAGCAGTTCTTC. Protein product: CASSTAGPAAVMDEQFF. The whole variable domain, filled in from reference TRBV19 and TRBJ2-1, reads DGGITQSPKYLFRKEGQNVTLSCEQNLNHDAMYWYRQDPGQGLRLIYYSQIVNDFQKGDIAEGYSVSREKKESFPLTVTSAQKNPTAFYLCASSTAGPAAVMDEQFFGPGTRLTVL.

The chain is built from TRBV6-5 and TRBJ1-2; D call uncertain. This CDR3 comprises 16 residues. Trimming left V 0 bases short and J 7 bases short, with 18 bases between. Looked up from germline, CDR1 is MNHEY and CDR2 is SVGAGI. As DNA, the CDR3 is TGTGCCAGCAGTTACTCTCCCCCCATAATGGGAGGTGGCTACACCTTC. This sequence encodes CASSYSPPIMGGGYTF.

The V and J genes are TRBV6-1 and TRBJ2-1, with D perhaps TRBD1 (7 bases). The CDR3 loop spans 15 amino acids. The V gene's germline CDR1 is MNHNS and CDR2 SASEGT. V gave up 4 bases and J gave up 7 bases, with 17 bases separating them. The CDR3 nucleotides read TGTGCCAGCAGTGTCTCAGGGGGGTCCGTTAATGAGCAGTTCTTC. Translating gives CASSVSGGSVNEQFF.

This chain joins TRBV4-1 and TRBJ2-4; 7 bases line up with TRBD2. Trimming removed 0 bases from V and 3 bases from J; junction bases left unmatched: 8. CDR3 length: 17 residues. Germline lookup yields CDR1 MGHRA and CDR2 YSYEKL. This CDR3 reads CASSQDNGGVSKNIQYF. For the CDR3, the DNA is TGCGCCAGCAGCCAAGATAATGGGGGGGTTAGCAAAAACATTCAGTACTTC.

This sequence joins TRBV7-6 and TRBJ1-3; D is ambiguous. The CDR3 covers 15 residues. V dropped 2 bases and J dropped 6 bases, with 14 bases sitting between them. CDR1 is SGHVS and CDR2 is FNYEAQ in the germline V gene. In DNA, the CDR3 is TGTGCCAGCAGCTTATCGGCGGCCACGGAAAACACCATATATTTT. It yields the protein CASSLSAATENTIYF. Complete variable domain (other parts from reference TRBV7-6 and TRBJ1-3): GAGVSQSPRYKVTKRGQDVALRCDPISGHVSLYWYRQALGQGPEFLTYFNYEAQQDKSGLPNDRFSAERPEGSISTLTIQRTEQRDSAMYRCASSLSAATENTIYFGEGSWLTVV.

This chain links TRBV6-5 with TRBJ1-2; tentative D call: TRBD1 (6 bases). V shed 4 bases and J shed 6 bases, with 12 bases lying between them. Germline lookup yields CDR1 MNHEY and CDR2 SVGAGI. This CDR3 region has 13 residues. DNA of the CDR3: TGTGCCAGCAGTTTAAAAAACAGGGATGGCTACACCTTC. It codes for CASSLKNRDGYTF.

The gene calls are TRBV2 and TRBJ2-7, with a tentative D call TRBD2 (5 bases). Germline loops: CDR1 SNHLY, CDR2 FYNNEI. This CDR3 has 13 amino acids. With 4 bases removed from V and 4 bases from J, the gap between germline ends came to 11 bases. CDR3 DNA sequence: TGTGCCAGCAGTGGAGGGAAAGGGTACGAGCAGTACTTC. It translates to CASSGGKGYEQYF.

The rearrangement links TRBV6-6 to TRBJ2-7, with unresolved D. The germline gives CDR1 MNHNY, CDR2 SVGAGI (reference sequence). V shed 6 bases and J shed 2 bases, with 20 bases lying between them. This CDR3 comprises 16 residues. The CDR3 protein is CASSPPTSLVPYEQYF. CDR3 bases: TGTGCCAGCAGCCCCCCCACTTCCTTGGTCCCCTACGAGCAGTACTTC.

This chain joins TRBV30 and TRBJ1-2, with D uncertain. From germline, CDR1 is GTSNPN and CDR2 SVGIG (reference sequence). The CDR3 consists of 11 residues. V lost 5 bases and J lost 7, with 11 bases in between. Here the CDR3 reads CAWGQRSGYTF. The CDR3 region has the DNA TGTGCCTGGGGGCAACGCAGTGGCTACACCTTC. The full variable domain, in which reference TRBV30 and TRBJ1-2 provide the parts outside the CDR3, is SQTIHQWPATLVQPVGSPLSLECTVEGTSNPNLYWYRQAAGRGLQLLFYSVGIGQISSEVPQNLSASRPQDRQFILSSKKLLLSDSGFYLCAWGQRSGYTFGSGTRLTVV.

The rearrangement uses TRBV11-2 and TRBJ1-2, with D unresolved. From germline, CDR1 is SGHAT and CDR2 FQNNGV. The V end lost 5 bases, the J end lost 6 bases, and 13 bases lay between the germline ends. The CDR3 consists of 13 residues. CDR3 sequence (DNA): TGTGCCAGCAGCACCGAGGGTGGGAATGGCTACACCTTC. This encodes CASSTEGGNGYTF. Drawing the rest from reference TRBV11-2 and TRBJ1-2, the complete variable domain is EAGVAQSPRYKIIEKRQSVAFWCNPISGHATLYWYQQILGQGPKLLIQFQNNGVVDDSQLPKDRFSAERLKGVDSTLKIQPAKLEDSAVYLCASSTEGGNGYTFGSGTRLTVV.